The 12 T cell receptor beta chains below come from one sample, sequenced in a study of cytomegalovirus exposure and HLA in healthy donors (TCRdb year 2017). The method behind the library was the immunoSEQ multiplex PCR assay. TCRdb stores this immuneACCESS table with in-frame sequences only. Part of the clones is absent; in the studies checked, under half of the shortfall reflects unresolved V genes, and no reason is known for the rest. The sample table holds 220,000 or so clones, of which more than 75% were seen once. 2% of the sample rests with the top ten. Sequenced sample: PBMCs. All receptors derive from a woman under 30 in good health and CMV-seropositive.

The genes are TRBV19 and TRBJ1-1; tentatively, D is TRBD1 (5 bases). Germline V gene lookup returns CDR1 LNHDA and CDR2 SQIVND (reference sequence). V was clipped by 3 bases and J by 1 base, with 12 bases between them. The CDR3 sequence is 15 residues long. The CDR3 spells CASSMLQDPNTEAFF. The DNA for the CDR3 is TGTGCCAGTAGTATGTTACAGGACCCGAACACTGAAGCTTTCTTT.

The V call is TRBV20-1, the J call TRBJ2-7; tentative D call: TRBD1 (6 bases). In germline, CDR1 is DFQATT, CDR2 SNEGSKA (reference sequence). There are 11 residues in the CDR3. CDR3 bases: TGCAGGGCAGGGGTGGTGTCCGAGCAGTACTTC. Its translation is CRAGVVSEQYF.

This chain joins TRBV19 and TRBJ2-2, with TRBD2 matching over 7 bases. From germline, CDR1 is LNHDA and CDR2 SQIVND (reference sequence). Germline trimming cut 10 bases from V and 5 bases from J; bases unmatched to any gene: 7. The CDR3 runs 13 residues. In DNA, the CDR3 is TGTGCCACTAGCGGAGGGGAGACCGGGGAGCTGTTTTTT. It encodes CATSGGETGELFF.

The chain uses TRBV27 and TRBJ1-5, with D unresolved. The CDR3 covers 16 residues. V lost 0 bases, J lost 1 base, and 10 bases lay in between. Looked up from germline, CDR1 is MNHEY and CDR2 is SMNVEV (reference sequence). CDR3 sequence (DNA): TGTGCCAGCAGTTTATCCGGAGGCGGAAGCAATCAGCCCCAGCATTTT. This sequence encodes CASSLSGGGSNQPQHF.

The CDR3 protein is CASSLEGTGAREQFF. DNA of the CDR3: TGCGCCAGCAGCTTGGAGGGGACAGGGGCACGAGAGCAGTTCTTC. The chain uses TRBV5-1 and TRBJ2-1; 10 nucleotides align to TRBD1. This CDR3 contains 15 residues. The germline V gene has CDR1 SGHRS and CDR2 YFSETQ. The J segment lost 10 bases and the V segment lost 0 bases, leaving 7 bases of the junction unmatched.

This clone was observed a handful of times. The CDR3 is CAWRRFYEQYF. CDR3 DNA: TGTGCCTGGAGGCGCTTCTACGAGCAGTACTTC. The chain is built from TRBV30 and TRBJ2-7, with no clear D. Germline CDR1 reads GTSNPN; CDR2 reads SVGIG (reference sequence). This CDR3 is built from 11 residues. V was trimmed by 3 bases and J by 3 bases, leaving 6 bases between them.

The rearrangement joins TRBV15 to TRBJ2-1; TRBD1 agrees at 9 bases. The CDR3 has 16 residues. Germline V CDR1 and CDR2: LNHNV, YYDKDF (reference sequence). J was trimmed by 8 bases and V by 3 bases; bases with no gene match: 11. This CDR3 is CATSSTGGPKVDEQFF. As DNA, the CDR3 is TGTGCCACCAGCAGTACAGGGGGCCCAAAGGTGGATGAGCAGTTCTTC.

The CDR3 coding sequence is TGTGCCAGCAGTTACACTCACAGGGCCGAGCAGTACTTC. Amino acid sequence: CASSYTHRAEQYF. J is TRBJ2-7 and V is TRBV6-5, with TRBD1 as a possible D gene (6 bases). From germline, CDR1 is MNHEY and CDR2 SVGAGI. CDR3 length: 13 residues. The V gene lost 2 bases and the J gene lost 6 bases, with 11 bases spanning the gap.

The chain has TRBV9 and TRBJ2-3; D unclear. V was trimmed by 0 bases and J by 4 bases, leaving 6 bases between them. CDR1 and CDR2 from the germline V gene are SGDLS and YYNGEE. The CDR3 loop spans 13 amino acids. The CDR3 loop is CASSVERADTQYF. As DNA, the CDR3 is TGTGCCAGCAGCGTAGAACGGGCAGATACGCAGTATTTT. Full variable domain (remainder filled in from reference TRBV9 and TRBJ2-3): DSGVTQTPKHLITATGQRVTLRCSPRSGDLSVYWYQQSLDQGLQFLIQYYNGEERAKGNILERFSAQQFPDLHSELNLSSLELGDSALYFCASSVERADTQYFGPGTRLTVL.

The chain links TRBV11-2 to TRBJ1-1; possible D gene TRBD1, 5 bases. The CDR3 is 12 residues long. CDR1 SGHAT and CDR2 FQNNGV come from the germline V gene. V was clipped by 1 base and J by 5 bases, with 5 bases between them. CDR3 nucleotides: TGTGCCAGCAGCTTAGCAGGGACTGAAGCTTTCTTT. It encodes CASSLAGTEAFF. Full variable domain (rest looked up from reference TRBV11-2 and TRBJ1-1): EAGVAQSPRYKIIEKRQSVAFWCNPISGHATLYWYQQILGQGPKLLIQFQNNGVVDDSQLPKDRFSAERLKGVDSTLKIQPAKLEDSAVYLCASSLAGTEAFFGQGTRLTVV.

This sequence joins TRBV7-9 and TRBJ1-5, with 10 bases matching TRBD1. This CDR3 comprises 19 residues. Germline CDR1 SEHNR, CDR2 FQNEAQ (reference sequence). The V and J ends lost 1 base and 0 bases, in that order; junction bases with no gene match: 9. CDR3 in DNA: TGTGCCAGCAGCTTAGGATTCGGACAGGGGGACGATAGCAATCAGCCCCAGCATTTT. It translates to CASSLGFGQGDDSNQPQHF. Based on the CDR3 plus reference TRBV7-9 and TRBJ1-5, the full variable domain is DTGVSQNPRHKITKRGQNVTFRCDPISEHNRLYWYRQTLGQGPEFLTYFQNEAQLEKSRLLSDRFSAERPKGSFSTLEIQRTEQGDSAMYLCASSLGFGQGDDSNQPQHFGDGTRLSIL.

This rearrangement joins TRBV6-1 to TRBJ1-5, with TRBD1 as a possible D gene (5 bases). Germline CDR1 and CDR2: MNHNS and SASEGT. This CDR3 region has 17 residues. The V gene lost 1 base and the J gene lost 4 bases, with 17 bases spanning the gap. DNA for the CDR3: TGTGCCAGCAGTGAAGTTGGGGGGACGATTCGAAATCAGCCCCAGCATTTT. This codes for CASSEVGGTIRNQPQHF.